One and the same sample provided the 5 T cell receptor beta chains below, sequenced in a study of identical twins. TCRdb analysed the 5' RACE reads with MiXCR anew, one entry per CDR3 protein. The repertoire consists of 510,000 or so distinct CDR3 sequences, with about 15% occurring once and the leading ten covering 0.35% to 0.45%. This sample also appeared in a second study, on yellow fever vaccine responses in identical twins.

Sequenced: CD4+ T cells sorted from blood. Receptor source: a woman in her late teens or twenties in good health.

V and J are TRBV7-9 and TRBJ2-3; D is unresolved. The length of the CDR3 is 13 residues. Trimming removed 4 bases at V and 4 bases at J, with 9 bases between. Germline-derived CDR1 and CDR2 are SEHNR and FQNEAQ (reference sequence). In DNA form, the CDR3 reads TGTGCCAGCAGCTCGGCTACCCCAGATACGCAGTATTTT. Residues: CASSSATPDTQYF.

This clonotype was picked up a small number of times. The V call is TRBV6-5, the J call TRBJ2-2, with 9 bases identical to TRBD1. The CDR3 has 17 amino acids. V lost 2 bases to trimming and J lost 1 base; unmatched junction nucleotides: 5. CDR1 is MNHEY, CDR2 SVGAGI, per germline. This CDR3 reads CASSYGGGQGNTGELFF. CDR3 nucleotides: TGTGCCAGCAGTTACGGAGGGGGACAGGGGAACACCGGGGAGCTGTTTTTT.

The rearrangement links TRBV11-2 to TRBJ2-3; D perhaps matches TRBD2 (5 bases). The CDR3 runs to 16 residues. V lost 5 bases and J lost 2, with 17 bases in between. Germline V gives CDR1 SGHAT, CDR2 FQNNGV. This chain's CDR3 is CASSALGGSFTDTQYF. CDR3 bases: TGTGCCAGCAGCGCCTTGGGCGGGTCTTTCACAGATACGCAGTATTTT.

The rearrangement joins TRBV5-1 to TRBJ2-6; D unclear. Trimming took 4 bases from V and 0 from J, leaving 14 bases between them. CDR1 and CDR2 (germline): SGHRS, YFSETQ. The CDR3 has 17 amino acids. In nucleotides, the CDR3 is TGCGCCAGCAGCACCTTACAAGCCTACTCTGGGGCCAACGTCCTGACTTTC. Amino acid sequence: CASSTLQAYSGANVLTF.

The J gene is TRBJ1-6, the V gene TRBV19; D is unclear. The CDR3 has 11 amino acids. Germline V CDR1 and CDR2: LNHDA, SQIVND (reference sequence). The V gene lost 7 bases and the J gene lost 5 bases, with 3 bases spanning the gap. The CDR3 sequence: CASMNNSPLHF. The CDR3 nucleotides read TGTGCCAGTATGAATAATTCACCCCTCCACTTT. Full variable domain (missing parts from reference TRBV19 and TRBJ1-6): DGGITQSPKYLFRKEGQNVTLSCEQNLNHDAMYWYRQDPGQGLRLIYYSQIVNDFQKGDIAEGYSVSREKKESFPLTVTSAQKNPTAFYLCASMNNSPLHFGNGTRLTVT.